The rows below give T cell receptor beta chains drawn from one sample of a study of shared clonotypes between healthy human individuals. TCRdb's copy holds only in-frame clones and misses some; the assay was immunoSEQ multiplex PCR. The sample shows a few million clones, around 95% of them seen only once. The sequenced material came from naive CD4+ T cells sorted from blood. These receptors all come from a man younger than 35 in good health. The CDR3 runs from the conserved cysteine through the conserved F or W. A D gene is named only where the DNA matches it firmly. Some rows have no size entry. The others give once, few or many, or a class for an expanded clone.

v_call	clone_size	j_call	d_call	cdr3_nt	cdr3_aa
TRBV20-1	-	TRBJ1-1	-	TGCAGTGCTAGATCACTCACTGAAGCTTTCTTT	CSARSLTEAFF
TRBV5-1	-	TRBJ1-5	-	TGCGCCAGCAGCCCGGACGGGGGCGTACGGCAGCCCCAGCATTTT	CASSPDGGVRQPQHF
TRBV2	-	TRBJ1-4	-	TGTGCCAGCAGTGAAGACAGAAGTTCAAATGAAAAACTGTTTTTT	CASSEDRSSNEKLFF
TRBV9	-	TRBJ1-6	TRBD1	TGTGCCAGCAGCGTAGGGCAGGGGGCTCAAAATTCACCCCTCCACTTT	CASSVGQGAQNSPLHF
TRBV29-1	-	TRBJ2-3	TRBD1	TGCAGAAGGACAGGGATTGGGCCCAGCACAGATACGCAGTATTTT	CRRTGIGPSTDTQYF
TRBV10-3	once	TRBJ1-2	-	TGTGCCATCAGTGTGTTAGATGGCTACACCTTC	CAISVLDGYTF
TRBV6-1	-	TRBJ2-2	-	TGTGCCAGCAGTGAAATGGGGACTACAGGGGCCGGGGAGCTGTTTTTT	CASSEMGTTGAGELFF
TRBV5-1	few	TRBJ1-1	-	TGCGCCAGCAGCTTGTTGCCAGGGATCACTGAAGCTTTCTTT	CASSLLPGITEAFF
TRBV5-1	-	TRBJ1-4	TRBD1	TGCGCCAGCAGCTATCGGACAGGGGGGAGAACTAATGAAAAACTGTTTTTT	CASSYRTGGRTNEKLFF
TRBV2	-	TRBJ2-4	-	TGTGCCAGCAGGGGAGATTCCTGGGCCAAAAACATTCAGTACTTC	CASRGDSWAKNIQYF
TRBV6-1	-	TRBJ2-2	-	TGTGCCAGCAGCGGGACACAGAACACCGGGGAGCTGTTTTTT	CASSGTQNTGELFF
TRBV6-6	-	TRBJ2-7	-	TGTGCCAGCAGTTACTCGTTCCTAGCCAACGCCGAGCAGTACTTC	CASSYSFLANAEQYF